These T cell receptor beta chains were read from a single sample in a study of cytomegalovirus exposure and HLA in healthy donors. Only in-frame clones appear in the TCRdb table, and some are missing; sequencing was by immunoSEQ multiplex PCR. The sample has about 150,000 clones, roughly three quarters seen once. The sequenced sample was PBMCs. The receptors were sampled from a young man in good health and CMV-seropositive. Both conserved end residues are part of each CDR3.

v_call: TRBV7-2; cdr3_aa: CASSSEGHVDQPQHF
v_call: TRBV28; cdr3_aa: CASSRAGGWTEAFF
v_call: TRBV30; cdr3_aa: CAWSAGAGTDTQYF
v_call: TRBV6-5; cdr3_aa: CASSYSGTGVYEQYF
v_call: TRBV28; cdr3_aa: CASNPADFGGLYNEQFF
v_call: TRBV11-2; cdr3_aa: CASSLLRGIGNTIYF
v_call: TRBV13; cdr3_aa: CASSFWTSGTRYEQYF
v_call: TRBV6-6; cdr3_aa: CASSYGGGNTEAFF
v_call: TRBV5-1; cdr3_aa: CASSPLRGEQYF
v_call: TRBV11-2; cdr3_aa: CASSLDFGQNNEQFF
v_call: TRBV7-7; cdr3_aa: CASSLARSTQETQYF
v_call: TRBV5-4; cdr3_aa: CASSNSLAGASEQFF
v_call: TRBV7-7; cdr3_aa: CASSLAAGAYEQYF
v_call: TRBV7-2; cdr3_aa: CASSLGPVGYEQYF
v_call: TRBV14; cdr3_aa: CASSPLGGIGEKLFF
v_call: TRBV28; cdr3_aa: CASSPPGLAGVEQYF
v_call: TRBV30; cdr3_aa: CAWILWTAGTWNEQFF
v_call: TRBV12-5; cdr3_aa: CASGLGTGVGYGYTF
v_call: TRBV2; cdr3_aa: CASSERLARTGSSYEQYF
v_call: TRBV7-6; cdr3_aa: CASSWGSEAQPQHF
v_call: TRBV7-9; cdr3_aa: CASRWQNTGELFF
v_call: TRBV2; cdr3_aa: CASSSFVSGGRASETQYF
v_call: TRBV6-6; cdr3_aa: CASSNRGEQPQHF